This T cell receptor beta chain was identified in a study of blood T cell repertoires in COVID-19. Germline V lookup: CDR1 SGHRS, CDR2 YFSETQ. The CDR3 is made up of 14 amino acids. The V and J ends lost 2 bases and 2 bases, in that order; junction bases with no gene match: 2. Using immunoSEQ multiplex PCR, the repertoire was profiled, and TCRdb retains in-frame clones only, with some absent. The sample has 200,000 or so clones, roughly four fifths seen once. This rearrangement joins TRBV5-1 to TRBJ1-2; TRBD1 agrees at 8 bases. Sequencing was done on a sample of PBMCs or T cells enriched from blood (not recorded which). The clonotype was recovered from a man aged 55 to 69 who had recovered from COVID-19. CDR3 protein: CASSLQGDNYGYTF. In DNA, the CDR3 is TGCGCCAGCAGCTTACAGGGGGACAACTATGGCTACACCTTC.